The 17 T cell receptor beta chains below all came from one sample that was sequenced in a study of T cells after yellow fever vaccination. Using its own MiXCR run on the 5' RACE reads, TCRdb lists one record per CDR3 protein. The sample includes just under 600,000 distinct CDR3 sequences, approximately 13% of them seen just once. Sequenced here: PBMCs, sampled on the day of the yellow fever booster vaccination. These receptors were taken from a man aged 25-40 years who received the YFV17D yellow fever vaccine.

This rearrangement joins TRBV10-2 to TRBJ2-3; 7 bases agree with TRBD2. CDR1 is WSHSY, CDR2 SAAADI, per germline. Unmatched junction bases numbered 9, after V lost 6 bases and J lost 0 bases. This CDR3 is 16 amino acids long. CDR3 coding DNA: TGCGCCAGCAGGGGGTGGCCTAGCGGTAGCACAGATACGCAGTATTTT. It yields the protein CASRGWPSGSTDTQYF.

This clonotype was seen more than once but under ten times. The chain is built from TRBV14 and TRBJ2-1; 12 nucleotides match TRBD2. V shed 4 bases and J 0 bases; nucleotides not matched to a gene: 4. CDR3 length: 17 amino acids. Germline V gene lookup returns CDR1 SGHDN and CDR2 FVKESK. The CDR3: CASSLRLAGASYNEQFF. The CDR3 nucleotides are TGTGCCAGCAGCCTCAGACTAGCGGGAGCCTCCTACAATGAGCAGTTCTTC.

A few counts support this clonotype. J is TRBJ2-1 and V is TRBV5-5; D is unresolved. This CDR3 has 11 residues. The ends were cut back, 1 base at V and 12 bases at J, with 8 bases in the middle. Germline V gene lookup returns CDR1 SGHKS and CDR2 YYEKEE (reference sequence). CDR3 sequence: CASSLLSPQFF. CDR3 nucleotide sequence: TGTGCCAGCAGCTTGTTAAGCCCGCAGTTCTTC. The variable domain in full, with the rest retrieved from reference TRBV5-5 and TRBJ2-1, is DAGVTQSPTHLIKTRGQQVTLRCSPISGHKSVSWYQQVLGQGPQFIFQYYEKEERGRGNFPDRFSARQFPNYSSELNVNALLLGDSALYLCASSLLSPQFFGPGTRLTVL.

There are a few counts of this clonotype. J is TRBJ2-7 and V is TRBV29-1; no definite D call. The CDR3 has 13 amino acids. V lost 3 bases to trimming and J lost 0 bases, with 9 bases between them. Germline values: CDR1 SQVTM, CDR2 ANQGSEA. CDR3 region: CSVDMADSYEQYF. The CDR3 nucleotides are TGCAGCGTTGACATGGCGGACTCCTACGAGCAGTACTTC.

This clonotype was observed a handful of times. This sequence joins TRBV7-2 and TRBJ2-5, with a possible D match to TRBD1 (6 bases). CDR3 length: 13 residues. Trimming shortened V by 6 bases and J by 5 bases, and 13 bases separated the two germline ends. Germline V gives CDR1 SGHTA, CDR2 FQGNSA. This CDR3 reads CASSWGPEETQYF. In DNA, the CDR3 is TGTGCCAGCAGTTGGGGGCCGGAGGAGACCCAGTACTTC. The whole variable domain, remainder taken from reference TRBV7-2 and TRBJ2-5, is GAGVSQSPSNKVTEKGKDVELRCDPISGHTALYWYRQSLGQGLEFLIYFQGNSAPDKSGLPSDRFSAERTGGSVSTLTIQRTQQEDSAVYLCASSWGPEETQYFGPGTRLLVL.

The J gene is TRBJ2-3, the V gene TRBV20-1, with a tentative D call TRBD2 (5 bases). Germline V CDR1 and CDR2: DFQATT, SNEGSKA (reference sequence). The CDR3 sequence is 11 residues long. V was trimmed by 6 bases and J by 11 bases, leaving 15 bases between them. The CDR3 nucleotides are TGCAGTGCGGCACTAGTCCCGAAGCAGTATTTT. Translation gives CSAALVPKQYF.

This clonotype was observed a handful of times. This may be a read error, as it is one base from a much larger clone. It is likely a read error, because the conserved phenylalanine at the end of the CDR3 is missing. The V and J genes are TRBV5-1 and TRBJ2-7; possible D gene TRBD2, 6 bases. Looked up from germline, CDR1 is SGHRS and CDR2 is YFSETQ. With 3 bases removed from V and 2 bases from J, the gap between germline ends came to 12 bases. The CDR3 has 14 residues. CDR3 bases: TGCGCCAGCAGCTGGGGGGACGCTCCCTACGAGCAGTACCTC. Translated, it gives CASSWGDAPYEQYL.

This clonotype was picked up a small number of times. The CDR3 spells CASSDRLAGHSSTDTQYF. The CDR3, as DNA: TGCGCCAGCAGTGATAGACTAGCGGGACACTCTAGCACAGATACGCAGTATTTT. The chain uses TRBV10-1 and TRBJ2-3; 11 bases map to TRBD2. This CDR3 comprises 18 residues. Germline V CDR1 and CDR2: WNHNN, SYGVQD (reference sequence). The junction had 8 bases not matched to a gene; V was cut back by 3 bases and J by 0 bases.

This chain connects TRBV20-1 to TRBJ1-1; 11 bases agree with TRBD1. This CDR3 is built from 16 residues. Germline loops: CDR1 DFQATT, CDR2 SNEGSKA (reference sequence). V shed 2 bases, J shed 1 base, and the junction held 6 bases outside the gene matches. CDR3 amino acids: CSARLDRGRENTEAFF. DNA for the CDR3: TGCAGTGCTAGATTGGACAGGGGGCGTGAGAACACTGAAGCTTTCTTT.

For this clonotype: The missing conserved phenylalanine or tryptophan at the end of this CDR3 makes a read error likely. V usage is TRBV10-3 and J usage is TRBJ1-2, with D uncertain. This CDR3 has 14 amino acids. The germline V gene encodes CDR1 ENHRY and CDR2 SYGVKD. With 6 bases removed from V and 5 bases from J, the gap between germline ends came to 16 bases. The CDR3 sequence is CAISGEVPLYGYTY. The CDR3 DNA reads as TGTGCCATCAGCGGGGAGGTGCCCCTGTATGGCTACACCTAC.

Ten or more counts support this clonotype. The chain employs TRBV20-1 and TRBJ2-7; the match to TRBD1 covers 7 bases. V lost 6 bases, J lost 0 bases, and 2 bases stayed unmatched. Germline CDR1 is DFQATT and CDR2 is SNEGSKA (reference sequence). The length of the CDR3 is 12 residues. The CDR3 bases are TGCAGTGCCCGGGACAGCTCCTACGAGCAGTACTTC. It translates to CSARDSSYEQYF.

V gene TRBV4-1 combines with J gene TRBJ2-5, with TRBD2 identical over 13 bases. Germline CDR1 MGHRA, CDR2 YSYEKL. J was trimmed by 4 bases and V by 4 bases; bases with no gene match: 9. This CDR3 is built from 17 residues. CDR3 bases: TGCGCCAGCAGCCTATCACCGGGACTAGCGGGATTAGAGACCCAGTACTTC. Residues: CASSLSPGLAGLETQYF.

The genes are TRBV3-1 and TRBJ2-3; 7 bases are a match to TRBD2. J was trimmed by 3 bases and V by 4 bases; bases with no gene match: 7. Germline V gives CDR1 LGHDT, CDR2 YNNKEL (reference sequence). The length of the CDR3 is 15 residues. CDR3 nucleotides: TGTGCCAGCAGCCCGCCTAGCGGACTAACAGATACGCAGTATTTT. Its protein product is CASSPPSGLTDTQYF.

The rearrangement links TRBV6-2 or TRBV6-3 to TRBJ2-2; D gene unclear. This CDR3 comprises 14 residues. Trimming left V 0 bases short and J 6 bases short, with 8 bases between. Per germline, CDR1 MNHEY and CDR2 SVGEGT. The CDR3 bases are TGTGCCAGCAGTTACTCGGTGTCTCCCGGGGAGCTGTTTTTT. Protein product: CASSYSVSPGELFF.

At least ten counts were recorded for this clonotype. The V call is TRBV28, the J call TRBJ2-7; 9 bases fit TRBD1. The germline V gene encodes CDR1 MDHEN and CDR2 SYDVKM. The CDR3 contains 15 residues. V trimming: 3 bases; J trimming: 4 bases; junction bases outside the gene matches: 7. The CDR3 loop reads CASSFAGTGLYEQYF. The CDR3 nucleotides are TGTGCCAGCAGTTTCGCGGGGACAGGGTTGTACGAGCAGTACTTC.

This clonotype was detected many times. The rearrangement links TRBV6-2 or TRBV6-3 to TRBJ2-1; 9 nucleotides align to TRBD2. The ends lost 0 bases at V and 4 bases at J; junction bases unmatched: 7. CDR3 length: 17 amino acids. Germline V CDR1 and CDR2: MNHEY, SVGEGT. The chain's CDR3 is CASSYSSPSGVYNEQFF. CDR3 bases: TGTGCCAGCAGTTACTCGAGCCCTAGCGGGGTATACAATGAGCAGTTCTTC.

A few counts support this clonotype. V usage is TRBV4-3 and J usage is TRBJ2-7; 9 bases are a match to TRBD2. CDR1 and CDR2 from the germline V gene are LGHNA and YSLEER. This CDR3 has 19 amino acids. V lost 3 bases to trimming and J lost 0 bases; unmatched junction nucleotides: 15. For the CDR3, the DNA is TGCGCCAGCAGCCATACTTTCGGTTCTAGCGGGGAACCCTCCTACGAGCAGTACTTC. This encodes CASSHTFGSSGEPSYEQYF.